This TCR beta chain was documented in a study of T cells in Graves' hyperthyroidism and ophthalmopathy. The germline CDR1 and CDR2 sequences are SGHRS and YFSETQ. CDR3 length: 16 residues. Trimming removed 1 base from V and 5 bases from J; junction bases left unmatched: 5. TCR beta CDR3 regions were amplified from RNA. HTBI primers were employed in a first-round RT-PCR of the TCR CDR3. TCRdb reanalysed the multiplex PCR reads using MiXCR and keeps one entry per CDR3 protein. This table holds approximately 870,000 distinct CDR3 sequences, over 35% found once. Sequenced input: blood. The clonotype was recovered from a man aged 18 to 30 with Graves' hyperthyroidism. V usage is TRBV5-1 and J usage is TRBJ2-2; TRBD2 matches 10 bases. CDR3 protein: CASSLPSGGYTGELFF. The CDR3 DNA reads as TGCGCCAGCAGCTTGCCTAGCGGGGGATATACCGGGGAGCTGTTTTTT.